The 21 T cell receptor beta chains reported below all come from one sample, sequenced in a study of T cells in Graves' hyperthyroidism and ophthalmopathy (dated by TCRdb to between 2018 and 2020). Library generation was performed with multiplex PCR. Sequencing was carried out with an Illumina HiSeq 2000. Amplification of TCR beta CDR3 regions was carried out from RNA transcripts. The TCR CDR3 was subjected to a first round of RT-PCR using the HTBI primer set and the Qiagen OneStep RT-PCR kit. The raw public reads went through TCRdb reprocessing: fastp at Q25, MiXCR clone calling, in-frame beta chains kept. Duplicate CDR3 protein sequences are folded into a single record with the most common DNA and genes. For this sample the table gives roughly 520,000 distinct CDR3 sequences, of which approximately 24% were detected only once. The ten largest clonotypes hold around 11% of the sample. Sequenced input: blood. These receptors originate from a woman younger than 45 with Graves' ophthalmopathy.

This clonotype was seen many times. V and J are TRBV19 and TRBJ1-1; D may be TRBD1 (6 bases). The germline V gene has CDR1 LNHDA and CDR2 SQIVND (reference sequence). The CDR3 has 12 residues. Between the trimmed V and J ends, which lost 7 bases and 3 bases, there was a span of 9 bases. The CDR3, as DNA: TGTGCCAGTATTACAGGGTACACTGAAGCTTTCTTT. This encodes CASITGYTEAFF.

The chain uses TRBV30 and TRBJ1-1; 7 bases match TRBD1. The CDR3 runs 13 residues. Germline lookup yields CDR1 GTSNPN and CDR2 SVGIG (reference sequence). V trimming: 4 bases; J trimming: 4 bases; junction bases outside the gene matches: 6. The CDR3 region has the DNA TGTGCCTGGACCCGACAGGGTGGCACTGAAGCTTTCTTT. Protein: CAWTRQGGTEAFF.

The rearrangement links TRBV30 to TRBJ1-2; the D gene is possibly TRBD1 (5 bases). CDR1 and CDR2 from the germline V gene are GTSNPN and SVGIG (reference sequence). The germline V and J ends were trimmed by 1 base and 1 base, with 16 bases remaining between them. The CDR3 loop spans 16 amino acids. CDR3 in DNA: TGTGCCTGGAGTGGTGCAGGGACCGAACGTAACTATGGCTACACCTTC. Protein: CAWSGAGTERNYGYTF.

The rearrangement uses TRBV6-2 or TRBV6-3 and TRBJ2-7, with 7 positions matching TRBD1. Trimming cost V 6 bases and J 8 bases; bases outside gene matches: 13. The CDR3 loop spans 14 amino acids. Germline lookup yields CDR1 MNHEY and CDR2 SVGEGT. The CDR3 is CASRVTGQRDKQYF. The CDR3 region has the DNA TGTGCCAGCAGAGTAACGGGACAGAGGGATAAGCAGTACTTC.

In its sample, this clonotype was seen many times. The CDR3 carries no conserved terminal phenylalanine or tryptophan, so it likely arises from a read error. The V gene is TRBV7-8, the J gene TRBJ2-7; TRBD1 or TRBD2 may be the D gene (5 bases each). This CDR3 region has 12 residues. Trimming removed 4 bases from V and 3 bases from J, with 7 bases in between. The germline V gene has CDR1 SGHVS and CDR2 FQNEAQ. The DNA of the CDR3 is TGTGCCAGCAGCTGGGACGGCTACGAGCAGTACCTC. Translated, it gives CASSWDGYEQYL.

This clonotype was seen more than once but under ten times. The chain couples TRBV3-1 to TRBJ1-1, with D possibly matching TRBD1 (6 bases). Trimming left V 0 bases short and J 9 bases short, with 14 bases between. Germline CDR1 reads LGHDT; CDR2 reads YNNKEL (reference sequence). CDR3 length: 14 residues. CDR3 in DNA: TGTGCCAGCAGCCAAGAGGGGGCAGGGGTGAAAGCTTTCTTT. Protein product: CASSQEGAGVKAFF.

There are many counts of this clonotype. The chain recombines TRBV5-1 with TRBJ2-2; possibly TRBD1 or TRBD2 for D (6 bases each). V lost 2 bases to trimming and J lost 3 bases, with 11 bases between them. CDR3 length equals 15 residues. Germline V lookup: CDR1 SGHRS, CDR2 YFSETQ. The CDR3 sequence: CASSFGGRDTGELFF. DNA for the CDR3: TGCGCCAGCAGCTTTGGGGGGCGAGACACCGGGGAGCTGTTTTTT.

This clonotype has at least ten counts. V gene TRBV7-2 combines with J gene TRBJ2-7; D may match TRBD1 or TRBD2 (5 bases each). Per germline, CDR1 SGHTA and CDR2 FQGNSA. CDR3 length equals 14 residues. The germline V and J ends were trimmed by 2 bases and 2 bases, with 10 bases remaining between them. CDR3 sequence reads: CASSLLGPAYEQYF. In nucleotides, the CDR3 is TGTGCCAGCAGCTTATTGGGACCAGCCTACGAGCAGTACTTC.

This clonotype was picked up many times. V gene TRBV11-2 combines with J gene TRBJ2-5; D may be TRBD2 (7 bases). The CDR3 length is 15 residues. Between the trimmed V and J ends, which lost 4 bases and 1 base, there was a span of 13 bases. Germline lookup yields CDR1 SGHAT and CDR2 FQNNGV. CDR3: CASSSGGWIQETQYF. The DNA of the CDR3 is TGTGCCAGCAGCTCGGGGGGCTGGATCCAAGAGACCCAGTACTTC.

This chain links TRBV10-3 with TRBJ1-5; D is undetermined. Trimming took 0 bases from V and 1 from J, leaving 7 bases between them. This CDR3 has 15 amino acids. Germline V lookup: CDR1 ENHRY, CDR2 SYGVKD. DNA of the CDR3: TGTGCCATCAGTGAGTCTGGACGGAGCAATCAGCCCCAGCATTTT. It codes for CAISESGRSNQPQHF.

This clonotype has a count of ten or more. CDR3 nucleotide sequence: TGTGCCAGCAGTGAAGTGGTGGCAGCCTCCTACGAGCAGTACTTC. It encodes CASSEVVAASYEQYF. The chain links TRBV6-1 to TRBJ2-7; D gene unclear. Germline-derived CDR1 and CDR2 are MNHNS and SASEGT. CDR3 size: 15 residues. V was clipped by 1 base and J by 0 bases, with 10 bases between them.

This clonotype was seen many times. V gene TRBV29-1 combines with J gene TRBJ1-2; D might be TRBD1 (5 bases). The CDR3 totals 15 residues. CDR1 and CDR2 from the germline V gene are SQVTM and ANQGSEA. V lost 4 bases, J lost 4 bases, and 19 bases lay in between. CDR3 protein: CSVGGPTGVSYGYTF. The DNA of the CDR3 is TGCAGCGTTGGGGGCCCCACGGGGGTGAGCTATGGCTACACCTTC.

As to this clonotype: Mismatch with germline at one junction end may stem from a read error. This chain links TRBV12-3 or TRBV12-4 with TRBJ1-1, with D uncertain. The CDR3 spans 15 residues. CDR3 coding DNA: TGTGCCAGCGGGCCCCCGACGTATATGAACACTGAAGCTTTTTTT. Protein product: CASGPPTYMNTEAFF.

This clonotype was detected ten times or more. This chain joins TRBV7-3 and TRBJ2-7; 10 bases map to TRBD2. Germline CDR1 is SGHTA and CDR2 is FQGTGA. V gave up 5 bases and J gave up 6 bases; unmatched junction bases: 10. There are 15 residues in the CDR3. CDR3 region: CASSQGSSGGFEQYF. In nucleotides, the CDR3 is TGTGCCAGCAGCCAGGGGTCTAGCGGGGGTTTCGAGCAGTACTTC. Complete variable domain (other parts from reference TRBV7-3 and TRBJ2-7): GAGVSQTPSNKVTEKGKYVELRCDPISGHTALYWYRQSLGQGPEFLIYFQGTGAADDSGLPNDRFFAVRPEGSVSTLKIQRTERGDSAVYLCASSQGSSGGFEQYFGPGTRLTVT.

CDR3 amino acids: CASSSDLTWYGYTF. CDR3 bases: TGTGCCAGCAGTTCAGACCTTACTTGGTATGGCTACACCTTC. The chain uses TRBV12-3 or TRBV12-4 and TRBJ1-2; the D is unclear. Deletions cut 4 bases from V and 5 bases from J, with 14 bases between. The CDR3 spans 14 residues.

In DNA, the CDR3 is TGTGCCAGCAGTTGGGGAGGGACAGCGAACACTGAAGCTTTCTTT. Protein product: CASSWGGTANTEAFF. The chain carries TRBV28 and TRBJ1-1; 7 bases fit TRBD1. The germline gives CDR1 MDHEN, CDR2 SYDVKM. CDR3 length: 15 amino acids. V was pared by 4 bases and J by 1 base, with 6 bases of the junction left unmatched.

The table lists this clonotype with many counts. In DNA form, the CDR3 reads TGCAGTGCAACAACAGGAACAGGGGGGCGTCGCTATGGCTACACCTTC. Its protein product is CSATTGTGGRRYGYTF. The V and J genes are TRBV20-1 and TRBJ1-2; 8 bases align to TRBD1. Unmatched junction bases numbered 16, after V lost 6 bases and J lost 4 bases. Per the germline V gene, CDR1 is DFQATT and CDR2 is SNEGSKA (reference sequence). CDR3 length: 16 amino acids.

This chain joins TRBV5-5 and TRBJ2-5, with D maybe TRBD1 (5 bases). This CDR3 comprises 15 residues. Per germline, CDR1 SGHKS and CDR2 YYEKEE (reference sequence). Deletions cut 0 bases from V and 1 base from J, with 10 bases between. The CDR3 loop reads CASSLAAGPQETQYF. The CDR3 nucleotides are TGTGCCAGCAGCTTGGCCGCAGGGCCCCAAGAGACCCAGTACTTC.

V gene TRBV11-2 combines with J gene TRBJ2-5, with a possible D match to TRBD1 (8 bases). The CDR3 length is 14 residues. Trimming cost V 4 bases and J 8 bases, with 17 bases left between them. Germline lookup yields CDR1 SGHAT and CDR2 FQNNGV. CDR3 coding DNA: TGTGCCAGCAGCTCCGGACAGGGAGGGGATACCCAGTACTTC. Its translation: CASSSGQGGDTQYF.

In this sample, this clonotype turned up many times. The chain is built from TRBV6-7 and TRBJ2-7, with TRBD2 identical over 9 bases. TRBV6-7 is designated an ORF whose function remains uncertain. This CDR3 has 17 residues. Trimming at V came to 0 bases and at J to 0 bases, leaving 6 bases not matched to a gene. In DNA, the CDR3 is TGTGCCAGCAGTTACTCTAGCGGGGGCACTACCTCCTACGAGCAGTACTTC. It codes for CASSYSSGGTTSYEQYF.

The J gene is TRBJ2-3, the V gene TRBV5-1, with D perhaps TRBD2 (6 bases). The CDR3 loop spans 16 amino acids. Trimming removed 0 bases from V and 2 bases from J, with 13 bases in between. Germline CDR1 is SGHRS and CDR2 is YFSETQ. The CDR3 DNA reads TGCGCCAGCAGCTTGGCCACGGGGGAGCACACAGATACGCAGTATTTT. It yields the protein CASSLATGEHTDTQYF.